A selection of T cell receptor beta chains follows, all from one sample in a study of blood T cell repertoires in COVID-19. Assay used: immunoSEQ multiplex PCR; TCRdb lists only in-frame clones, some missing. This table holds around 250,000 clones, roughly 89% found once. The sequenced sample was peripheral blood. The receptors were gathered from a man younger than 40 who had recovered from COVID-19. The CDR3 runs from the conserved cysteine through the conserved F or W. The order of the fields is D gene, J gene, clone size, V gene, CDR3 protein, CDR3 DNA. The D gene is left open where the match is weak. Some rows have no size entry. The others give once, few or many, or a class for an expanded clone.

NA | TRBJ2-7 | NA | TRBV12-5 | CACQVMRGEQYF | TGTGCTTGTCAGGTGATGCGGGGCGAGCAGTACTTC
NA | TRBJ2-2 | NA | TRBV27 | CASSRLAGELFF | TGTGCCAGCAGTCGGCTAGCCGGGGAGCTGTTTTTT
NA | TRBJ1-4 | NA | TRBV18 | CASSPPTGPNEKLFF | TGTGCCAGCTCACCGCCGACAGGCCCTAATGAAAAACTGTTTTTT
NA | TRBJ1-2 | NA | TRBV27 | CASSLEAGHGYTF | TGTGCCAGCAGTTTGGAGGCAGGCCATGGCTACACCTTC
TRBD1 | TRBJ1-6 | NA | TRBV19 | CASSMSLTGGSGYNSPLHF | TGTGCCAGTAGTATGAGTTTGACAGGGGGATCCGGCTATAATTCACCCCTCCACTTT
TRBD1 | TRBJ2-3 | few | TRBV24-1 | CATSGTGGTDTQYF | TGTGCCACCAGCGGGACAGGGGGCACAGATACGCAGTATTTT
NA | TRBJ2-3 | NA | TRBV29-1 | CSVEFSGDTQYF | TGCAGCGTTGAGTTTTCAGGGGATACGCAGTATTTT
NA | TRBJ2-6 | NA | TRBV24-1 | CATSEEGSGANVLTF | TGTGCCACCAGTGAGGAGGGGTCTGGGGCCAACGTCCTGACTTTC
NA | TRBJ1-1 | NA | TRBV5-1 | CASSLKRGLMNTEAFF | TGCGCCAGCAGCTTAAAAAGGGGACTGATGAACACTGAAGCTTTCTTT
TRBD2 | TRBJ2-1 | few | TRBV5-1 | CASTETGGFDEQFF | TGCGCCAGCACCGAAACGGGGGGGTTTGATGAGCAGTTCTTC
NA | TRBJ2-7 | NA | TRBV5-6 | CASSLERGYEQYF | TGTGCCAGCAGCTTGGAGAGGGGGTACGAGCAGTACTTC
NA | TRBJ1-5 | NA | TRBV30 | CAWSLPQVSPQHF | TGTGCCTGGAGCCTTCCGCAGGTTTCACCCCAGCATTTT
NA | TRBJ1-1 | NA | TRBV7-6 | CASSLGGGPALNTEAFF | TGTGCCAGCAGCTTAGGCGGGGGCCCAGCCTTGAACACTGAAGCTTTCTTT
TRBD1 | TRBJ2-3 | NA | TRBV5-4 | CASSLQGATDTQYF | TGTGCCAGCAGCTTACAGGGGGCCACAGATACGCAGTATTTT
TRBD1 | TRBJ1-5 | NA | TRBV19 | CASSIRDSESNQPQHF | TGTGCCAGTAGTATTCGGGACAGTGAAAGCAATCAGCCCCAGCATTTT
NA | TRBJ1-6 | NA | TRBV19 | CASSPRDPNSPLHF | TGTGCCAGTAGCCCCAGGGATCCTAATTCACCCCTCCACTTT